This TCR beta chain emerged from a study of prognosis after radiotherapy for stage I lung cancer. The authors amplified TCR beta CDR3 from genomic DNA using two-round multiplex PCR. With primers specific to each TRBV and TRBJ gene, the first-round PCR was performed. Using its own MiXCR run on the multiplex PCR reads, TCRdb lists one record per CDR3 protein. The sample has around 51,000 distinct CDR3 sequences, around a third seen once. Between the trimmed V and J ends, which lost 2 bases and 2 bases, there was a span of 19 bases. This CDR3 is built from 18 residues. Germline loops: CDR1 MNHEY, CDR2 SVGEGT.

The source was PBMCs, collected before or after stereotactic body radiation therapy (not recorded which). The chain joins TRBV6-2 or TRBV6-3 to TRBJ2-1; D gene ambiguous. This TCR was sampled from a donor aged 50 or older with non-small cell lung cancer. CDR3 bases: TGTGCCAGCAGTTACCTCTCGATTCGGGTGGCAGCCTACAATGAGCAGTTCTTC. It codes for CASSYLSIRVAAYNEQFF.